This TCR beta chain was recovered during a study of PD-1 blockade in classical Hodgkin lymphoma (dated by TCRdb to 2018 to 2021). Regarding the research as a whole: The study used TCR beta sequencing and CyTOF to define a peripheral blood immune signature of response to PD-1 blockade in classical Hodgkin lymphoma. General findings and caveats noted by the study authors: The study covered only a single clinical trial cohort, and the causes of the repertoire differences, possibly disease activity or prior therapy, were still not defined. Baseline TCR diversity was reported to be lower in newly diagnosed patients than in healthy donors and to be lower still in relapsed/refractory patients.

As for this clone: The target of this receptor is not known. Within one base of it there is no much larger clone, and no base qualities were kept.

The time point label on this specimen signifies: newly diagnosed, previously untreated cHL patient sample. A Miltenyi CD4+ T cell isolation kit was used for magnetic negative selection to purify CD4+ T cells from thawed PBMCs. PBMCs from patients with newly diagnosed, previously untreated classical Hodgkin lymphoma were sequenced as a comparison group for the relapsed/refractory trial patients. Peripheral blood was collected in 8 mL Vacutainer Cell Preparation Tubes, from which PBMCs were isolated by centrifugation and then cryopreserved. Purified CD4+ and CD8+ fractions were generated only in cases for which an additional PBMC sample was available. Magnetically labelled cells were removed on LS columns in a quadroMACS separator, and the flow-through was collected as the purified fraction. Genomic DNA was isolated using the Qiagen DNeasy kit from unsorted PBMCs as well as from negatively selected CD4+ and CD8+ fractions. TCR beta CDR3 regions were amplified by immunoSEQ multiplex PCR using primers annealing to V and J segments. A synthetic immune receptor repertoire was used to minimize amplification bias, and any residual bias was removed computationally once sequencing was done. On the study's bioinformatics: Custom Python scripts were used to quantify repertoire diversity as the Shannon entropy index. The unsorted, CD4+ and CD8+ repertoires were each analyzed separately, with the exception of combined analyses, where CD4+ and CD8+ sequences were merged in silico. TCRdb took this table from immuneACCESS and kept in-frame rearrangements with V and J called. Such tables lack part of the clones; where checked against another copy, unresolved V genes explain under half of the gap, and the rest is unexplained. D and trimming come from the DNA, and the V and J calls and clone size come from that table. A total of 20,000 to 30,000 clones appear in this sample, 91% of them only once. The ten largest clones capture 0.5% to 0.55% of the sample.

The junction shows trimming of 2 bases on V and 2 bases on J, and the gene matches do not reach 9 bases of it. Sequences SGHDT (CDR1) and YYEEEE (CDR2) are obtained from the germline V gene. The CDR3 goes from the cysteine to the phenylalanine over 16 residues. The retained sequence is limited to the CDR3, 48 bases, with the frame set at the first base. The chain couples TRBV5-6 to TRBJ2-5; TRBD1 fits 7 bases in the junction. This clonotype originated in a human donor with classical Hodgkin lymphoma. The specimen was CD4+ T cells from blood. The DNA sequence is as follows: TGTGCCAGCAGCTTAGGGCCACTGGGACAGCAAGAGACCCAGTACTTC. It codes for CASSLGPLGQQETQYF. The full variable domain, completed from the reference TRBV5-6 and TRBJ2-5 proteins outside the CDR3, reads DAGVTQSPTHLIKTRGQQVTLRCSPKSGHDTVSWYQQALGQGPQFIFQYYEEEERQRGNFPDRFSGHQFPNYSSELNVNALLLGDSALYLCASSLGPLGQQETQYFGPGTRLLVL.